This record looks at one T cell receptor (beta chain) sequence and its context. The data are from a study of shared clonotypes between healthy human individuals. Sequenced by immunoSEQ multiplex PCR; TCRdb stores in-frame clones only, minus some. The data hold about 490,000 clones, with 78% observed a single time. Trimming left V 5 bases short and J 6 bases short, with 18 bases between. The CDR3 length is 14 residues. Germline values: CDR1 GTSNPN, CDR2 SVGIG (reference sequence). The chain is built from TRBV30 and TRBJ2-3; no clear D gene. The TCR comes from a woman aged 40-49 years in good health. Some clones in this sample may be carry-over from other donors' samples. Sequencing was done on a sample of PBMCs. The CDR3, as DNA: TGTGCCTGGTCTCCCGGGTCGGTCGCGGATACGCAGTATTTT. Its protein product is CAWSPGSVADTQYF.